This is a list of T cell receptor beta chains from one sample in a study of T cells in Graves' hyperthyroidism and ophthalmopathy. One entry per CDR3 protein results from TCRdb running MiXCR on the multiplex PCR reads. The sample holds around 700,000 distinct CDR3 sequences; 15% to 20% are singletons and the top ten take 15% to 20%. Sequenced sample: blood. The origin of the receptors is a woman aged 50 to 60 with Graves' hyperthyroidism that later progressed to Graves' ophthalmopathy. Both conserved end residues are part of each CDR3. Fields, in order: D gene, V gene, J gene, clone size, CDR3 protein, CDR3 DNA. The D gene is left open where the match is weak. The listing skips clone size in some rows; elsewhere it reads once, few, many or a size class.

NA	TRBV5-1	TRBJ2-1	NA	CASSSAGQYNEQFF	TGCGCCAGCAGCTCCGCCGGACAGTACAATGAGCAGTTCTTC
NA	TRBV29-1	TRBJ1-2	few	CSVQKQGGYTF	TGCAGCGTTCAAAAACAAGGTGGCTACACCTTC
NA	TRBV30	TRBJ2-2	many	CAWSLNRATGELFF	TGTGCCTGGAGTCTTAACAGGGCCACCGGGGAGCTGTTTTTT
TRBD1	TRBV7-2	TRBJ2-1	few	CASSFGTGGVYEQFF	TGTGCCAGCAGCTTCGGGACAGGAGGGGTGTATGAGCAGTTCTTC
NA	TRBV30	TRBJ1-5	NA	CAWGGFGNQPQHF	TGTGCCTGGGGGGGTTTCGGCAATCAGCCCCAGCATTTT
NA	TRBV10-3	TRBJ2-3	NA	CATPVSENTDTQYF	TGTGCCACGCCAGTAAGCGAGAACACAGATACGCAGTATTTT
TRBD1	TRBV5-1	TRBJ2-3	many	CASSLQGAAGTDTQYF	TGCGCCAGCAGCTTACAGGGGGCGGCTGGCACAGATACGCAGTATTTT
NA	TRBV15	TRBJ1-1	NA	CATSRPVGAGTEAFF	TGTGCCACCAGCAGGCCGGTTGGGGCGGGCACTGAAGCTTTCTTT
NA	TRBV15	TRBJ2-6	few	CATSRDTRSSGANVLTF	TGTGCCACCAGCAGAGATACGCGGAGCTCTGGGGCCAACGTCCTGACTTTC
NA	TRBV14	TRBJ2-3	many	CASSQDLVGGVFDTQYF	TGTGCCAGCAGCCAAGATCTAGTCGGCGGGGTATTTGATACGCAGTATTTT
NA	TRBV20-1	TRBJ2-3	many	CSAPPTKSTDTQYF	TGCAGTGCCCCCCCGACCAAGAGCACAGATACGCAGTATTTT
NA	TRBV3-1	TRBJ2-2	many	CASSQLTPTNTGELFF	TGTGCCAGCAGCCAACTGACACCTACGAACACCGGGGAGCTGTTTTTT
TRBD1	TRBV10-3	TRBJ1-5	NA	CATKDRDPQPQHF	TGTGCCACAAAAGACAGGGATCCTCAGCCCCAGCATTTT
TRBD2	TRBV11-1	TRBJ2-3	NA	CASSLVGGGATNTQYF	TGTGCCAGCAGCTTAGTCGGCGGGGGGGCGACGAATACGCAGTATTTT
NA	TRBV19	TRBJ1-5	few	CASSLDGGKQPQHF	TGTGCCAGTAGCTTGGACGGGGGGAAGCAGCCCCAGCATTTT
NA	TRBV11-2	TRBJ1-4	many	CASRISAATNEKLFF	TGTGCCAGCAGAATATCGGCTGCAACTAATGAAAAACTGTTTTTT
TRBD2	TRBV20-1	TRBJ2-7	NA	CSARPAGISPYEQYF	TGCAGTGCTAGGCCAGCGGGGATCTCCCCCTACGAGCAGTACTTC
NA	TRBV2	TRBJ1-2	few	CASKTIRYGYTF	TGTGCCAGCAAAACTATACGGTATGGCTACACCTTC
NA	TRBV9	TRBJ1-1	many	CASSVVGGENTEAFF	TGTGCCAGCAGCGTAGTGGGAGGGGAGAACACTGAAGCTTTCTTT
TRBD2	TRBV20-1	TRBJ2-7	NA	CSARGLAGRPRDEQYF	TGCAGTGCTAGGGGACTAGCGGGGAGGCCCAGGGACGAGCAGTACTTC
TRBD1	TRBV11-2	TRBJ1-4	NA	CASSSTGGATNEKLFF	TGTGCCAGCAGCTCTACAGGGGGGGCAACTAATGAAAAACTGTTTTTT
TRBD1	TRBV6-1	TRBJ1-4	few	CASRDRGTTNEKLFF	TGTGCCAGCAGGGACAGGGGGACGACTAATGAAAAACTGTTTTTT
TRBD2	TRBV6-2/TRBV6-3	TRBJ2-3	few	CASTILWTSGSSTDTQYF	TGTGCCAGCACCATACTATGGACTAGCGGATCTAGCACAGATACGCAGTATTTT
NA	TRBV5-1	TRBJ1-4	few	CASSMTQTGLNEKLFF	TGCGCCAGCAGCATGACCCAGACAGGCCTAAATGAAAAACTGTTTTTT
NA	TRBV10-1	TRBJ2-2	few	CASSEGTGELFF	TGCGCCAGCAGTGAAGGCACCGGGGAGCTGTTTTTT
NA	TRBV15	TRBJ2-2	few	CATRGAGTPTNTGELFF	TGTGCCACCAGAGGCGCAGGAACTCCTACGAACACCGGGGAGCTGTTTTTT
NA	TRBV20-1	TRBJ2-2	many	CSARRMRGTGELFF	TGCAGTGCCAGGCGGATGAGGGGGACCGGGGAGCTGTTTTTT
NA	TRBV12-3/TRBV12-4	TRBJ1-6	NA	CASSNIGTNNSPLHF	TGTGCCAGCAGTAATATCGGGACCAATAATTCACCCCTCCACTTT
TRBD1	TRBV20-1	TRBJ1-5	many	CSARGGTGGGNQPQHF	TGCAGTGCTAGAGGGGGGACAGGCGGGGGCAATCAGCCCCAGCATTTT
NA	TRBV11-2	TRBJ2-3	many	CASSSYMTRGPTDTQYF	TGTGCCAGCAGCTCGTACATGACGAGGGGTCCCACAGATACGCAGTATTTT
NA	TRBV6-1	TRBJ2-3	few	CATSSLTDTQYF	TGTGCCACTAGTAGTCTCACAGATACGCAGTATTTT
NA	TRBV4-1	TRBJ1-6	few	CASSQFRGSNSPLHF	TGCGCCAGCAGCCAATTCCGGGGTTCCAACTCACCCCTCCACTTT
TRBD1	TRBV2	TRBJ2-3	NA	CASSQARGHTDTQYF	TGTGCCAGCAGCCAGGCGAGGGGGCACACAGATACGCAGTATTTT
NA	TRBV9	TRBJ2-3	NA	CASSDDGVSDTQYF	TGTGCCAGCAGTGATGACGGTGTCAGTGATACGCAGTATTTT
NA	TRBV27	TRBJ1-1	many	CASSFGGLGNTEAFF	TGTGCCAGCAGTTTCGGGGGGCTCGGGAACACTGAAGCTTTCTTT
TRBD1	TRBV6-1	TRBJ1-5	few	CASSEATGGGNQPQHF	TGTGCCAGCAGCGAAGCGACAGGGGGTGGCAATCAGCCCCAGCATTTT
TRBD1	TRBV5-1	TRBJ2-1	NA	CASRTGLNEQFF	TGCGCCAGCCGGACAGGGTTGAATGAGCAGTTCTTC
NA	TRBV5-6	TRBJ2-7	many	CASSLRGLRSYEQYF	TGTGCCAGCAGCTTGAGGGGATTGAGGTCCTACGAGCAGTACTTC
TRBD2	TRBV5-1	TRBJ2-5	few	CASSLGTTKETQYF	TGCGCCAGCAGCCTTGGGACTACAAAAGAGACCCAGTACTTC
NA	TRBV3-1	TRBJ2-1	many	CASSQAYNEQFF	TGTGCCAGCAGCCAAGCTTACAATGAGCAGTTCTTC
NA	TRBV27	TRBJ1-5	few	CASSLDGFQTQHF	TGTGCCAGCAGCTTGGACGGTTTCCAGACCCAGCATTTT
TRBD1	TRBV6-5	TRBJ1-2	NA	CASSLDRRPWLYGYTF	TGTGCCAGCAGTTTGGACAGGCGCCCCTGGCTGTATGGCTACACCTTC
TRBD2	TRBV6-5	TRBJ2-5	few	CASSYSTSGETQYF	TGTGCCAGCAGTTACTCAACTAGCGGAGAGACCCAGTACTTC
NA	TRBV7-9	TRBJ2-2	NA	CASSSPPTGELFF	TGTGCCAGCAGCTCCCCCCCGACCGGGGAGCTGTTTTTT
NA	TRBV18	TRBJ1-2	few	CASSPRGPDSYTF	TGTGCCAGCTCACCACGGGGACCCGATAGCTACACCTTC
NA	TRBV5-8	TRBJ1-5	NA	CASSHGGRRNQPQHF	TGTGCCAGCAGCCACGGAGGCAGGAGAAATCAGCCCCAGCATTTT
TRBD2	TRBV19	TRBJ2-5	few	CASSTGLAGASGETQYF	TGTGCCAGTAGTACCGGACTAGCGGGGGCCTCCGGGGAGACCCAGTACTTC
NA	TRBV30	TRBJ2-7	many	CAWRAAGTPSDEQYF	TGTGCCTGGAGGGCGGCCGGGACGCCGAGCGACGAGCAGTACTTC
TRBD1	TRBV6-1	TRBJ1-2	NA	CASSQGGVYGYTF	TGTGCCAGCAGCCAGGGGGGGGTCTATGGCTACACCTTC
TRBD1	TRBV12-5	TRBJ1-5	few	CASGLVIGQGDQPQHF	TGTGCTAGTGGTTTGGTAATCGGACAGGGCGATCAGCCCCAGCATTTT
NA	TRBV5-1	TRBJ2-6	NA	CASSLARGPGANVLTF	TGCGCCAGCAGCTTGGCGAGGGGACCTGGGGCCAACGTCCTGACTTTC
NA	TRBV6-1	TRBJ2-1	NA	CASSPSRTSYNEQFF	TGTGCCAGCAGTCCATCAAGGACCTCCTACAATGAGCAGTTCTTC
NA	TRBV7-3	TRBJ2-3	few	CAGSPPGTDTQYF	TGTGCCGGCAGCCCGCCGGGAACAGATACGCAGTATTTT